This T cell receptor beta chain was sequenced for a study of T cells in localized non-small cell lung cancer (dated by TCRdb to 2018 to 2021). In the study overall: T cell repertoires of 200 to 300 early-stage NSCLC patients were analyzed, with tumors being compared against uninvolved tumor-adjacent lungs. The cohort comprised roughly 230 treatment-naïve NSCLC patients with resected, localized lung tumors. The mean age of the NSCLC patients was around 65 years, with 130 or so men and 95 to 110 women.

Points the paper makes about the study in general: A median of around 50 of the top 100 tumor clones were detected in paired uninvolved adjacent lung, and some 28 of these tumor clones were also found among the top 100 clones of the paired uninvolved adjacent lung. The highest T cell clonality was observed in uninvolved tumor-adjacent lung, where clonality exceeded that of tumor, suggesting that antigenic responses were more focused in uninvolved tumor-adjacent lung. Higher blood T cell density associated with longer overall survival, while higher adjacent-lung clonality associated with shorter survival. Multi-region tumor sequencing was not performed, so intratumor heterogeneity could not be excluded. Because the study design was exploratory, TCR variables were selected using unadjusted p-values without false-discovery rate correction.

Reading the germline V gene (reference sequence) gives CDR1 SGHNT and CDR2 YYREEE. Measured from the cysteine to the phenylalanine, the CDR3 is 16 residues long. The entry retains the CDR3 DNA only, 48 bases that are in frame from base 1. Trimming takes 4 bases off V and 5 bases off J; junction bases not matched to a gene: 15. At diagnosis, tumor, uninvolved tumor-adjacent lung and peripheral blood were collected and then preserved as a mix of FFPE and fresh-frozen material. For TCR repertoire profiling, the blood samples were analyzed as peripheral blood mononuclear cells. The immunoSEQ Assay was used to sequence TCR beta CDR3 regions from DNA. Processing in the source paper ran as follows. To compute T cell density, TCR beta template counts were normalized to usable DNA, which was estimated by amplifying housekeeping genes. Using the preseqR package, richness was estimated by extrapolating to 120,000 templates for tissue samples and 400,000 templates for PBMC samples. Clonality was taken to be one minus Pielou's evenness. Tissue-enriched TCRs were identified through differential abundance testing performed on productive amino-acid clonotypes, with a minimum total count of 5 and an alpha of 0.1. Repertoire overlap between compartments was quantified with the Jaccard Index and Morisita Overlap Index. GLIPH clustered TCR beta CDR3s with public tetramer-defined viral CDR3s; viral motifs required at least three viral sequences plus V-gene enrichment. TCRdb stores this immuneACCESS table with in-frame sequences only. Part of the clones is absent; in the studies checked, under half of the shortfall reflects unresolved V genes, and no reason is known for the rest. The V and J calls and the clone size are those of that table, but D and trimming were determined from the DNA. The sample yields 55,000 to 65,000 clones; roughly nine tenths were counted once. Of the sample, around 20% falls within the top ten clones.

This clone has just one count. Its cognate antigen has yet to be identified. Base quality data are lacking; no much larger clone is found one base away. The chain is assembled from TRBV5-4 and TRBJ2-7, with 7 middle bases fitting TRBD2. This TCR was recovered from a man aged 35 to 70 with stage I lung adenocarcinoma. The specimen comprised peripheral blood, sampled before any cancer treatment. CDR3 loop: CASSLGWAGVSNEQYF. The DNA sequence is TGTGCCAGCAGCCTAGGATGGGCGGGAGTCTCGAACGAGCAGTACTTC.